This passage covers 4 T cell receptor beta chains from one sample sequenced in a study of T-cell reconstitution after alpha-beta-depleted transplantation in children. For TCRbeta, the library was prepared with unique molecular identifiers. TCRdb reprocessed the PCR reads via MiXCR and lists one record per CDR3 protein. The data show about 22,000 distinct CDR3 sequences, with approximately 10% seen just once and 20% to 30% held by the top ten. The sample was PBMCs from the stem cell graft donor, taken from the stem cell graft. These receptors came from a human donor who donated a stem cell graft to a child with chronic granulomatous disease.

In this sample, this clonotype turned up many times. This rearrangement joins TRBV7-9 to TRBJ2-1; TRBD2 aligns across 10 bases. Per the germline V gene, CDR1 is SEHNR and CDR2 is FQNEAQ (reference sequence). This CDR3 is 15 amino acids long. J lost 4 bases, V lost 5 bases, and 5 bases had no gene match. The CDR3 protein is CASSDGLAEYNEQFF. The CDR3 DNA is TGTGCCAGCAGCGATGGACTAGCGGAGTACAATGAGCAGTTCTTC.

This clonotype was seen at least ten times. The rearrangement links TRBV25-1 to TRBJ1-2, with D uncertain. The CDR3 sequence is 18 residues long. The V gene's germline CDR1 is MGHDK and CDR2 SYGVNS. Deletions cut 0 bases from V and 0 bases from J, with 17 bases between. The CDR3, as DNA: TGTGCCAGCAGTGAATATGGGGTAGGAGGATCAGCTAACTATGGCTACACCTTC. Translation gives CASSEYGVGGSANYGYTF.

To note about this clonotype: A much bigger clone sits one base away, suggesting this may be a read error. The chain carries TRBV12-3 or TRBV12-4 and TRBJ2-7, with D possibly matching TRBD1 (6 bases). The CDR3 loop spans 14 amino acids. CDR3 region: CARSRGHSSYEQYF. The CDR3 DNA reads TGTGCCCGCAGCCGGGGACATAGCTCCTACGAGCAGTACTTC.

This clonotype was observed at least ten times. This chain links TRBV4-3 with TRBJ2-1; TRBD1 matches 12 bases. V was pared by 5 bases and J by 4 bases, with 3 bases of the junction left unmatched. This CDR3 is built from 15 residues. Germline assignment: CDR1 LGHNA and CDR2 YSLEER. The CDR3 DNA follows: TGCGCCAGCAGCGGGGACAGGGGGCCGTACAATGAGCAGTTCTTC. This encodes CASSGDRGPYNEQFF.